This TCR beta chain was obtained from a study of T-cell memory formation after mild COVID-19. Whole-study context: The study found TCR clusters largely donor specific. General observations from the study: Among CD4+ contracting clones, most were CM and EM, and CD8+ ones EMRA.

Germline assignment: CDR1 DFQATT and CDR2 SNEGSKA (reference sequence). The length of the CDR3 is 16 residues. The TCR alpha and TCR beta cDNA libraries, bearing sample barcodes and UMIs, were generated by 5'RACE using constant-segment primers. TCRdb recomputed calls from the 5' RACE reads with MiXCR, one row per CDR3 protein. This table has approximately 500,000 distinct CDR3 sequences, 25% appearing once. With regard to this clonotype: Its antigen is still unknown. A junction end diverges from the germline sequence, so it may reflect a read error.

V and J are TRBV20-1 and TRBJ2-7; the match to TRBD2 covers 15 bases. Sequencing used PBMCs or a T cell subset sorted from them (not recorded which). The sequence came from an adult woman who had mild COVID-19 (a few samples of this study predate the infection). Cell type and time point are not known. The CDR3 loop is CSARGLAGGPLYEQYF. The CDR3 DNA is TGCAGTGCGAGAGGACTAGCGGGAGGGCCTTTATACGAGCAGTACTTC.